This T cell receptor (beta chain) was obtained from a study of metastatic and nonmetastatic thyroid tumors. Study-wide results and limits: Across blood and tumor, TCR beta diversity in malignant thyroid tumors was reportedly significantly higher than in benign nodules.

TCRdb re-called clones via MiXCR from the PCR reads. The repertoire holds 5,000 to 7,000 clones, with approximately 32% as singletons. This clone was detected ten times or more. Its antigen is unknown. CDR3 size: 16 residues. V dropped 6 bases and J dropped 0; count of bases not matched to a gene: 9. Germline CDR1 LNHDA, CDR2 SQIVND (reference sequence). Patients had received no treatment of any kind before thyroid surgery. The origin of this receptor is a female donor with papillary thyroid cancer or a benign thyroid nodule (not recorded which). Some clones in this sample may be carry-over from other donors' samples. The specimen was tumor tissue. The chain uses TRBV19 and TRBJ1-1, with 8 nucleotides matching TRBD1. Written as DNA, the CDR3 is TGTGCCAGTAGCAAAGGGACAGGCAAAATGAACACTGAAGCTTTCTTT. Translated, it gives CASSKGTGKMNTEAFF.